One T cell receptor beta chain is described in this entry. This clone was recorded once. Its antigen has not been determined. No clone much larger than this one lies a single base away; base qualities are absent. The immunoSEQ Assay was the method used to sequence TCRbeta CDR3 regions. After extraction, genomic DNA underwent amplification by bias-controlled multiplex PCR, followed by high-throughput sequencing. The original pipeline was this. To quantify the absolute abundance of each unique TCRbeta CDR3 region, sequences were collapsed and filtered. T cell fraction was estimated by normalizing TCRbeta template counts to usable DNA, which was measured by amplifying reference genes present in all nucleated cells. Repertoire TCRs were annotated as SARS-CoV-2-specific when V gene, CDR3 amino acid sequence and J gene were exactly matched to a known reactive TCR set. The reference SARS-CoV-2 TCR set was derived from MIRA and filtered for enrichment in COVID-19-positive ImmuneCODE repertoires, a step that removed public or cross-reactive TCRs. Drawing on the MIRA antigens, annotated TCRs were analysed further at the level of specific ORF or position within ORF. Breadth was defined as the number of annotated unique rearrangements divided by the total number of unique productive rearrangements, and depth was defined as the summed frequency of the annotated unique rearrangements. TCR breadth was compared between groups using two-sided Wilcoxon rank-sum tests. What TCRdb holds here is the immuneACCESS table cut down to in-frame rearrangements. Part of the clones is not present; checked against another copy, under half of the missing clones reflect an unresolved V gene, and the others are unexplained. That table is the source of V, J and clone size, and D and trimming were worked out from the DNA. The sample table contains 250,000 to 300,000 clones; only one count was recorded for approximately 87% of them. About 3.1% of the sample belongs to the ten largest clones.

The sample's treatment or condition, from its label and the paper: about 20 received Ad26.COV2.S at low or high dose, single or two shots; 5 received placebo; per-sample allocation not given. Repertoires of vaccine and placebo recipients were sequenced from samples taken on day 63 after the first injection. In Cohort 1b, more than 20 adults aged 18-55 years were enrolled at a single site in Boston, USA, between 29 July and 7 August 2020. Ad26.COV2.S was a replication-incompetent adenovirus type 26 vector that expressed a prefusion-stabilized SARS-CoV-2 spike protein derived from the original Wuhan strain. These data originate in a study of Ad26.COV2.S vaccination and SARS-CoV-2 variants (dated by TCRdb to the early 2020s). Background for the entire study: Donors in the vaccine arm were drawn from COV1001, a multicentre, randomized, double-blind, placebo-controlled phase I-IIa trial testing Ad26.COV2.S in healthy adults. Dosing of Ad26.COV2.S was intramuscular, at either 5x10^10 or 1x10^11 viral particles, delivered as one shot or as two shots spaced 56 days apart. The specificity and breadth of SARS-CoV-2-reactive T cell receptors after Ad26.COV2.S vaccination were assessed by TCRbeta repertoire sequencing. A total of roughly 32 samples were included in the TCR-sequenced set, comprising 19 Ad26.COV2.S vaccine recipients, 5 placebo recipients and 8 SARS-CoV-2 convalescent individuals. Trial participants were randomized into five groups of five: low-dose or high-dose Ad26.COV2.S given once or twice, or placebo on both occasions. Blinding of investigators to trial group allocation was maintained during experiments and outcome assessment.

Germline trimming amounts to 1 base on V and 0 bases on J, with 4 as the count of junction bases outside the gene matches. The germline V gene (reference sequence) supplies CDR1 WNHNN and CDR2 SYGVQD. Reading from cysteine to phenylalanine, the CDR3 counts 17 amino acids. Of the read, only the CDR3 DNA is kept; its 51 bases are in frame from base 1. Paper-wide results and their limitations: Spike-specific TCR breadth was higher in Ad26.COV2.S recipients than in placebo recipients (P = 0.0014). The authors noted that the TCR breadth and depth analyses may have underestimated total T cell responses. Non-spike TCR breadth was comparable between vaccine and placebo recipients, consistent with the vaccine containing only spike. The study was not powered for comparison of responses between vaccine doses or regimens. After vaccination, substantial breadth of spike-specific CD8+ and CD4+ T cell responses was reported.

The TCR was taken from a person between 18 and 65 years old who received the Ad26.COV2.S COVID-19 vaccine or a placebo. This specimen was peripheral blood, taken in a trial of Ad26.COV2.S vaccine versus placebo. This chain joins TRBV10-1 to TRBJ2-1, with 9 junctional bases fitting TRBD2. The CDR3 amino acid sequence is: CASSEFLAGTSYNEQFF. The base sequence is TGCGCCAGCAGTGAGTTTCTAGCGGGGACCTCCTACAATGAGCAGTTCTTC.